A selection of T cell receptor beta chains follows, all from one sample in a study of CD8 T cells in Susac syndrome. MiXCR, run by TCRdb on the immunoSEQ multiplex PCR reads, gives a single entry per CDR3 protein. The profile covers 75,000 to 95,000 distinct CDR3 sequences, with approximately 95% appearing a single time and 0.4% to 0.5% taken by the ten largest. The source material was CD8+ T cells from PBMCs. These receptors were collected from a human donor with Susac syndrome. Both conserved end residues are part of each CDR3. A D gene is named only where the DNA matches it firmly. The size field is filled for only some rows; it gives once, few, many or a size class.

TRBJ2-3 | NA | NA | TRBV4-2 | CASRAAPLTYDDTQYF | TGTGCCAGCAGGGCCGCGCCACTCACATACGACGATACGCAGTATTTT
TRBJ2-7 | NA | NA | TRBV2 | CASSGQEIYEQYF | TGTGCCAGCAGTGGACAGGAAATCTACGAGCAGTACTTC
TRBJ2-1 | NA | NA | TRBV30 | CAWGKGVEQFF | TGTGCCTGGGGAAAGGGGGTTGAGCAGTTCTTC
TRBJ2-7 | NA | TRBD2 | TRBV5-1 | CASSLTGTSVYEQYF | TGCGCCAGCAGCTTAACCGGGACTAGCGTGTACGAGCAGTACTTC
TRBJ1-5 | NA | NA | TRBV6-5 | CASSIGVGQPQHF | TGTGCCAGTTCTATCGGGGTGGGGCAGCCCCAGCATTTT
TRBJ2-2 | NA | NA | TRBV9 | CASSVNTGELFF | TGTGCCAGCAGCGTTAACACCGGGGAGCTGTTTTTT
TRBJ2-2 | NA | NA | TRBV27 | CASSFMGGNTGELFF | TGTGCCAGCAGTTTTATGGGGGGGAACACCGGGGAGCTGTTTTTT
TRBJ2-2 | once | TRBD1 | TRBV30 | CAWSQGQVAGELFF | TGTGCCTGGAGTCAAGGACAGGTCGCCGGGGAGCTGTTTTTT
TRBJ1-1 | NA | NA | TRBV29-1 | CSVGVYSKLNTEAFF | TGCAGCGTTGGAGTTTACAGTAAACTGAACACTGAAGCTTTCTTT
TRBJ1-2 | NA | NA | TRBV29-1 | CSVAQSGHGYTF | TGCAGCGTTGCGCAGTCGGGCCATGGCTACACCTTC
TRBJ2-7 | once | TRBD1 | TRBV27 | CASSSPGQGIYEQYF | TGTGCCAGCTCCTCACCGGGACAGGGGATCTACGAGCAGTACTTC
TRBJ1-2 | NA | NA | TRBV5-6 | CAGSQGQANYGYTF | TGTGCCGGCAGCCAGGGGCAAGCTAACTATGGCTACACCTTC
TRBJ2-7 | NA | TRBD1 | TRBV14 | CASSQRLGQGPGEQYF | TGTGCCAGCAGCCAAAGACTTGGACAGGGGCCAGGGGAGCAGTACTTC
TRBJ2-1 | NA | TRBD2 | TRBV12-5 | CASSRTGLADNEQFF | TGTGCTAGTTCGAGGACGGGACTAGCGGACAATGAGCAGTTCTTC
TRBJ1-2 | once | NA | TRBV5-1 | CASSLEGPLYGYTF | TGCGCCAGCAGCTTGGAAGGGCCACTCTATGGCTACACCTTC
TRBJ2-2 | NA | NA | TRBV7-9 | CASSSERVLVAANTGELFF | TGTGCCAGCAGCTCCGAACGGGTGTTGGTAGCGGCGAACACCGGGGAGCTGTTTTTT
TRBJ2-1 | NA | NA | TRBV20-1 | CSARVADEQFF | TGCAGTGCGCGTGTAGCGGATGAGCAGTTCTTC
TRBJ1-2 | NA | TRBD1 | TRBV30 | CAWDRDYGYTF | TGTGCCTGGGACAGGGACTATGGCTACACCTTC
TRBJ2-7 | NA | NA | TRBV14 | CASSQDRDWNEQYF | TGTGCCAGCAGCCAAGATCGCGACTGGAACGAGCAGTACTTC
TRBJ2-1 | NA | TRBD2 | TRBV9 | CASSVEAGGDNEQFF | TGTGCCAGCAGCGTAGAGGCGGGAGGGGACAATGAGCAGTTCTTC
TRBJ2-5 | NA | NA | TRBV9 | CASSVEWGQETQYF | TGTGCCAGCAGCGTAGAGTGGGGCCAAGAGACCCAGTACTTC
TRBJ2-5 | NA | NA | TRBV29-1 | CSVESAAGRARYF | TGCAGCGTTGAAAGTGCGGCAGGAAGAGCCCGGTACTTC
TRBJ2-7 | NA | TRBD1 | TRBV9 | CASSVTDRGRRDEQYF | TGTGCCAGCAGCGTAACTGACAGGGGGCGCCGGGACGAGCAGTACTTC
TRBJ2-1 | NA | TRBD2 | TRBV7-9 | CASSSRRVAGRSYNEQFF | TGTGCCAGCAGCTCCAGAAGAGTAGCGGGACGGTCCTACAATGAGCAGTTCTTC
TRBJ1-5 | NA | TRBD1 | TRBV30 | CAYKGAGQPQHF | TGTGCCTATAAGGGGGCTGGTCAGCCCCAGCATTTT
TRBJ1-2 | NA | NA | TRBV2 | CASSEAARTTGYTF | TGTGCCAGCAGTGAAGCTGCCAGGACTACTGGCTACACCTTC
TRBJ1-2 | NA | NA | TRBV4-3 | CASSQDTGSYGYTF | TGCGCCAGCAGCCAAGACACAGGGTCCTATGGCTACACCTTC
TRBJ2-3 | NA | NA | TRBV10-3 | CAISESSARRPTDTQYF | TGTGCCATCAGTGAGTCCTCGGCTCGGAGACCCACAGATACGCAGTATTTT
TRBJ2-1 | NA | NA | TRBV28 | CASRYLDGDINNEQFF | TGTGCCAGCAGATATCTGGACGGCGATATCAACAATGAGCAGTTCTTC
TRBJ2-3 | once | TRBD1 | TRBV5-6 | CASSGGQTDTQYF | TGTGCCAGCAGCGGGGGACAGACAGATACGCAGTATTTT
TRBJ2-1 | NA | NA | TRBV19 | CATSEYNEQFF | TGTGCCACCTCCGAGTACAATGAGCAGTTCTTC
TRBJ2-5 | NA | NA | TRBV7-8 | CAILGETQYF | TGTGCCATCCTCGGGGAGACCCAGTACTTC
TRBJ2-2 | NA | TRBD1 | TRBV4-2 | CASSPGQDHRELFF | TGTGCCAGCAGCCCGGGACAGGACCACCGGGAGCTGTTTTTT
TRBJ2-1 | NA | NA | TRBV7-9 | CASSLGDSNEQFF | TGTGCCAGCAGCTTAGGGGACTCCAATGAGCAGTTCTTC
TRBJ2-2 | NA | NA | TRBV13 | CASSGQNTGELFF | TGTGCCAGCAGCGGCCAGAACACCGGGGAGCTGTTTTTT
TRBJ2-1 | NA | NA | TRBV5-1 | CASQDTDNEQFF | TGCGCCAGCCAGGACACGGACAATGAGCAGTTCTTC
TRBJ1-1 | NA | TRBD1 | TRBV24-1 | CATSDLRTGDDTEAFF | TGTGCCACCAGTGATCTCCGGACAGGAGACGACACTGAAGCTTTCTTT
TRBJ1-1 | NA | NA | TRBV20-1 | CSARWTEAFF | TGCAGTGCTAGGTGGACTGAAGCTTTCTTT
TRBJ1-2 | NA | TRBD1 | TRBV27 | CASSRLTGGLGGYTF | TGTGCCAGCAGCCGCTTAACAGGGGGGCTAGGTGGCTACACCTTC
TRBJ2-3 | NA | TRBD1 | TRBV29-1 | CSVAGQRVSTDTQYF | TGCAGCGTTGCGGGACAGAGGGTTAGCACAGATACGCAGTATTTT
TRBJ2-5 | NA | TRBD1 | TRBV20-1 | CSVGGTGVLETQYF | TGCAGTGTCGGGGGGACAGGGGTTCTTGAGACCCAGTACTTC
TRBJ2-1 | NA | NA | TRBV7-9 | CASSLIPYNEQFF | TGTGCCAGCAGCTTAATCCCCTACAATGAGCAGTTCTTC